This is a list of T cell receptor beta chains from one sample in a study of follicular helper T cells after annual influenza vaccination. Some clones are missing from TCRdb's copy, which holds only in-frame ones; the method was immunoSEQ multiplex PCR. This table has about 13,000 clones, 80% to 90% appearing once. Material: CXCR5- memory CD4+ T cells sorted from blood, obtained on the day of influenza vaccination. All receptors come from an adult who received the influenza vaccine. The CDR3 runs from the conserved cysteine through the conserved F or W. Each record gives: V gene, D gene, CDR3 protein. A D gene is named only where the DNA matches it firmly.

>TRBV28|NA
CASSLYGAGETQYF
>TRBV5-1|NA
CASRAQGPNTEAFF
>TRBV7-9|TRBD1
CASSFDRDPIHEQYF
>TRBV7-9|NA
CASSPPGTWSSYEQYF
>TRBV6-5|NA
CASSYGQGMNGYTF
>TRBV5-4|NA
CASSSGQSANYGYTF
>TRBV12-5|NA
CASGIRSGRKTIQYF
>TRBV12-2|NA
CASRLVGKNSGNTIYF
>TRBV7-2|TRBD1
CASSSRIKTGGDTEAFF
>TRBV9|TRBD1
CASSPGQGLAKNIQYF
>TRBV5-3|NA
CARICLRSNQPQHF
>TRBV7-2|TRBD2
CASSLSSGAGQETQYF
>TRBV6-5|NA
CASSYPGKTQYF
>TRBV27|NA
CASTKAAGKSTDTQYF